Following are 7 T cell receptor beta chains from one sample sequenced in a study of tumour-infiltrating T cells in Burkitt lymphoma. Libraries were prepared by immunoSEQ multiplex PCR; TCRdb keeps only in-frame clonotypes and omits some of them. The profile covers under 7,000 clones, with under 90% appearing a single time and roughly 11% taken by the ten largest. The sequencing input was tumor tissue. Every receptor here comes from a human donor with Burkitt lymphoma.

This rearrangement joins TRBV7-9 to TRBJ2-7; maybe TRBD2 (6 bases). The CDR3 spans 13 residues. The germline V gene has CDR1 SEHNR and CDR2 FQNEAQ (reference sequence). V gave up 5 bases and J gave up 3 bases, with 11 bases separating them. For the CDR3, the DNA is TGTGCCAGCAGCCCCCTGGGGGGCTACGAGCAGTACTTC. This codes for CASSPLGGYEQYF.

The DNA for the CDR3 is TGTGCCAGCAGGCATACCGGGACAGTTGACAATCAGCCCCAGCATTTT. As protein: CASRHTGTVDNQPQHF. The rearrangement uses TRBV27 and TRBJ1-5, with TRBD1 identical over 7 bases. This CDR3 has 16 amino acids. CDR1 and CDR2 from the germline V gene are MNHEY and SMNVEV (reference sequence). V gave up 6 bases and J gave up 3 bases; unmatched junction bases: 11.

The rearrangement links TRBV5-5 to TRBJ2-1; D is unresolved. Germline V CDR1 and CDR2: SGHKS, YYEKEE (reference sequence). Between the trimmed V and J ends, which lost 1 base and 4 bases, there was a span of 6 bases. The CDR3 loop spans 13 amino acids. This chain's CDR3 is CASSLRGYNEQFF. The CDR3 DNA sequence: TGTGCCAGCAGCTTGAGAGGATACAATGAGCAGTTCTTC.

The chain recombines TRBV7-6 with TRBJ2-7; 7 nucleotides agree with TRBD2. The CDR3 is 14 residues long. Losses at the gene ends were 2 bases for V and 3 bases for J; bases not matched to a gene: 4. The germline CDR1 and CDR2 sequences are SGHVS and FNYEAQ. The CDR3 spells CASSLFAGDYEQYF. The CDR3 DNA follows: TGTGCCAGCAGCTTATTCGCGGGAGACTACGAGCAGTACTTC.

This chain links TRBV5-1 with TRBJ2-1; D ambiguous. The CDR3 length is 14 residues. From germline, CDR1 is SGHRS and CDR2 YFSETQ. V was trimmed by 3 bases and J by 8 bases, leaving 15 bases between them. The CDR3 loop reads CASSWNFPSDEQFF. In DNA form, the CDR3 reads TGCGCCAGCAGCTGGAACTTCCCCAGTGATGAGCAGTTCTTC.

The chain uses TRBV2 and TRBJ1-2, with D perhaps TRBD1 (5 bases). The CDR3 is made up of 15 amino acids. V lost 4 bases and J lost 6, with 18 bases in between. CDR1 is SNHLY, CDR2 FYNNEI, per germline. The CDR3 nucleotides are TGTGCCAGCAGTGTGGGGTCCGGCCAGGGACATGGCTACACCTTC. This encodes CASSVGSGQGHGYTF. Filled out from reference TRBV2 and TRBJ1-2, the complete variable domain reads EPEVTQTPSHQVTQMGQEVILRCVPISNHLYFYWYRQILGQKVEFLVSFYNNEISEKSEIFDDQFSVERPDGSNFTLKIRSTKLEDSAMYFCASSVGSGQGHGYTFGSGTRLTVV.

The V call is TRBV7-9, the J call TRBJ2-1; D is uncertain. Per germline, CDR1 SEHNR and CDR2 FQNEAQ (reference sequence). The ends were cut back, 10 bases at V and 6 bases at J, with 19 bases in the middle. The length of the CDR3 is 14 residues. DNA for the CDR3: TGTGCCACCCTCTTTCTGGGGTTGGTCAATGAGCAGTTCTTC. Translating gives CATLFLGLVNEQFF. Full variable domain (rest looked up from reference TRBV7-9 and TRBJ2-1): DTGVSQNPRHKITKRGQNVTFRCDPISEHNRLYWYRQTLGQGPEFLTYFQNEAQLEKSRLLSDRFSAERPKGSFSTLEIQRTEQGDSAMYLCATLFLGLVNEQFFGPGTRLTVL.